The rows below give T cell receptor beta chains drawn from one sample of a study of T cells in Graves' hyperthyroidism and ophthalmopathy. TCRdb re-called the multiplex PCR reads with MiXCR, one entry per CDR3 protein. The sample yields hundreds of thousands of distinct CDR3 sequences, 15% to 20% seen once. The sample was blood. Source of these receptors: a woman in her fifties or sixties with Graves' hyperthyroidism that later progressed to Graves' ophthalmopathy. Both conserved end residues are part of each CDR3. A D gene is named only where the DNA matches it firmly. Expanded clones are given a class, and other clones once, few, many or no size at all.

abundance,v_gene,d_gene,j_gene,CDR3aa,CDR3nt
few,TRBV19,.,TRBJ1-1,CASSVSAEAFF,TGTGCCAGTAGTGTGTCTGCTGAAGCTTTCTTT
.,TRBV13,.,TRBJ2-4,CASSSGILAKNIQYF,TGTGCCAGCAGTTCGGGCATCTTAGCCAAAAACATTCAGTACTTC
few,TRBV4-1,TRBD1,TRBJ2-7,CASSHGTGNNEQYF,TGCGCCAGCAGCCACGGGACAGGTAACAACGAGCAGTACTTC
many,TRBV12-3/TRBV12-4,TRBD2,TRBJ2-5,CASRSSGGDQETQYF,TGTGCCAGCAGGTCTAGCGGGGGGGACCAAGAGACCCAGTACTTC
.,TRBV9,.,TRBJ1-2,CASSVGGEGYGYTF,TGTGCCAGCAGCGTAGGAGGGGAGGGCTATGGCTACACCTTC
.,TRBV3-1,TRBD1,TRBJ2-1,CASSQDLRGQVYNEQFF,TGTGCCAGCAGCCAAGACTTACGAGGACAGGTGTACAATGAGCAGTTCTTC
many,TRBV2,TRBD1,TRBJ1-5,CASSVRQGGLAGQPQHF,TGTGCCAGCAGTGTTCGTCAGGGGGGCCTGGCAGGTCAGCCCCAGCATTTT
.,TRBV29-1,.,TRBJ1-5,CRDRQVAGNQPQHF,TGCAGGGACAGACAGGTGGCAGGCAATCAGCCCCAGCATTTT
many,TRBV3-1,TRBD2,TRBJ2-7,CASDSGEAYEQYF,TGTGCCAGCGACAGCGGGGAGGCCTACGAGCAGTACTTC
many,TRBV29-1,.,TRBJ2-3,CSEAGGSSTDTQYF,TGCAGCGAGGCCGGGGGATCTAGCACAGATACGCAGTATTTT
.,TRBV3-1,.,TRBJ1-4,CASSHPQGKLFF,TGTGCCAGCAGCCATCCTCAGGGGAAACTGTTTTTT
.,TRBV10-3,.,TRBJ1-2,CAITQGEDSGYTF,TGTGCCATCACCCAGGGCGAAGACTCCGGCTACACCTTC
many,TRBV28,TRBD1,TRBJ1-1,CASSTLFDPGQGITEAFF,TGTGCCAGCAGTACCTTGTTCGACCCGGGACAGGGAATAACTGAAGCTTTCTTT
many,TRBV3-1,.,TRBJ1-1,CASSQVAGFAEAFF,TGTGCCAGCAGCCAAGTCGCGGGTTTTGCTGAAGCTTTCTTT
.,TRBV15,.,TRBJ1-1,CATSRDSGGTEAFF,TGTGCCACCAGCAGAGATTCGGGGGGGACTGAAGCTTTCTTT
.,TRBV20-1,TRBD1,TRBJ2-2,CSALAGTGNSGELFF,TGCAGTGCGCTTGCCGGGACAGGGAACTCCGGGGAGCTGTTTTTT
many,TRBV7-6,TRBD1,TRBJ2-1,CASGLRDRANEQFF,TGTGCCAGCGGCCTCCGGGACAGGGCGAATGAGCAGTTCTTC
few,TRBV5-6,.,TRBJ2-1,CASSFSIEQFF,TGTGCCAGCAGCTTCTCGATTGAGCAGTTCTTC
.,TRBV20-1,TRBD2,TRBJ2-3,CSAGRLTGGLDTQYF,TGCAGTGCTGGACGTCTGACGGGGGGGCTGGATACGCAGTATTTT
many,TRBV11-2,.,TRBJ2-7,CASSLAVWGSYEQYF,TGTGCCAGCAGCTTAGCGGTGTGGGGAAGCTACGAGCAGTACTTC
.,TRBV6-1,TRBD1,TRBJ2-7,CASSDWGGTGEYEQYF,TGTGCCAGCAGTGACTGGGGGGGGACAGGGGAATACGAGCAGTACTTC
.,TRBV19,TRBD2,TRBJ2-1,CAVGGGLAGIGAYNEQFF,TGTGCCGTAGGAGGGGGACTAGCGGGAATCGGGGCCTACAATGAGCAGTTCTTC
.,TRBV6-2/TRBV6-3,.,TRBJ2-1,CASSYPTGRDEQFF,TGTGCCAGCAGTTACCCGACAGGGAGGGATGAGCAGTTCTTC
.,TRBV7-2,TRBD2,TRBJ2-2,CASNTLLRGENTGELFF,TGTGCCAGCAATACCCTGTTGCGGGGGGAAAACACCGGGGAGCTGTTTTTT